This entry lists 17 T cell receptor beta chains sequenced from one sample in a study of blood T cell repertoires in COVID-19. Repertoires were generated with immunoSEQ multiplex PCR, while TCRdb's copy carries only in-frame clones and drops some. The table has fewer than 450,000 clones, around 91% seen once. The sample comprised peripheral blood. The receptors stem from a woman under 30 who had recovered from COVID-19.

The V and J genes are TRBV6-6 and TRBJ2-7; a possible D gene is TRBD2 (5 bases). V was shortened by 2 bases and J by 3 bases, with 14 bases between the two germline ends. Germline lookup yields CDR1 MNHNY and CDR2 SVGAGI (reference sequence). The CDR3 covers 15 residues. The CDR3 sequence: CASSYTMEGGYEQYV. DNA for the CDR3: TGTGCCAGCAGTTACACCATGGAAGGAGGCTACGAGCAGTACGTC.

The chain links TRBV9 to TRBJ2-3; 8 bases line up with TRBD2. The CDR3 loop spans 16 amino acids. The germline CDR1 and CDR2 sequences are SGDLS and YYNGEE. Trimming cost V 2 bases and J 4 bases; bases outside gene matches: 9. For the CDR3, the DNA is TGTGCCAGCAGCGTCGACGGGAGGGCCGTCCCAGATACGCAGTATTTT. Its protein is CASSVDGRAVPDTQYF.

The chain is built from TRBV7-9 and TRBJ2-4; maybe TRBD2 (5 bases). V was pared by 5 bases and J by 0 bases, with 20 bases between. The CDR3 length is 18 residues. Germline V gives CDR1 SEHNR, CDR2 FQNEAQ (reference sequence). CDR3 residues: CASSQTAASGLAKNIQYF. CDR3 bases: TGTGCCAGCAGCCAAACCGCAGCCAGCGGCTTAGCCAAAAACATTCAGTACTTC.

This clone was found once. The rearrangement joins TRBV15 to TRBJ2-1, with 7 bases identical to TRBD2. In germline, CDR1 is LNHNV, CDR2 YYDKDF (reference sequence). The V gene end was trimmed by 0 bases and the J gene end by 10 bases; junction bases not matched to a gene: 12. The CDR3 consists of 16 residues. CDR3 bases: TGTGCCACCAGCAGAGATCAGGCCTTTAGTAGCGGGGAGCAGTTCTTC. This codes for CATSRDQAFSSGEQFF.

This chain connects TRBV19 to TRBJ2-1; D gene uncertain. V gave up 7 bases and J gave up 10 bases, with 11 bases separating them. The CDR3 length is 11 residues. From germline, CDR1 is LNHDA and CDR2 SQIVND (reference sequence). As DNA, the CDR3 is TGTGCCAGTAAAGCTCTGTCCGAGCAGTTCTTC. It yields the protein CASKALSEQFF. The whole variable domain, remainder taken from reference TRBV19 and TRBJ2-1, is DGGITQSPKYLFRKEGQNVTLSCEQNLNHDAMYWYRQDPGQGLRLIYYSQIVNDFQKGDIAEGYSVSREKKESFPLTVTSAQKNPTAFYLCASKALSEQFFGPGTRLTVL.

The V call is TRBV6-5, the J call TRBJ2-5, with D perhaps TRBD1 (5 bases). Germline CDR1 is MNHEY and CDR2 is SVGAGI. The V end was cut by 1 base, the J end by 5 bases, with 11 bases between. The CDR3 is made up of 14 amino acids. The DNA for the CDR3 is TGTGCCAGCAGTTACTGGCAGGGCGGTGAGACCCAGTACTTC. Amino acid sequence: CASSYWQGGETQYF.

The chain links TRBV7-2 to TRBJ2-5; D uncertain. Per the germline V gene, CDR1 is SGHTA and CDR2 is FQGNSA. The CDR3 loop spans 14 amino acids. Trimming cost V 1 base and J 7 bases, with 13 bases left between them. The chain's CDR3 is CASSLDRVAGTQYF. The CDR3 bases are TGTGCCAGCAGCTTAGACCGGGTCGCCGGGACCCAGTACTTC.

This chain links TRBV5-4 with TRBJ1-1; weak D call: TRBD1 (5 bases). Per germline, CDR1 SGHNT and CDR2 YYREEE (reference sequence). Trimming stripped 2 bases from V and 3 bases from J, with 8 bases between. The CDR3 contains 13 residues. CDR3 coding DNA: TGTGCCAGCAGCTTCAGACAGTACACTGAAGCTTTCTTT. Translated, it gives CASSFRQYTEAFF.

This clone occurred once. This chain connects TRBV5-1 to TRBJ1-2; 8 positions agree with TRBD1. Trimming at V came to 0 bases and at J to 5 bases, leaving 3 bases not matched to a gene. CDR1 is SGHRS, CDR2 YFSETQ, per germline. This CDR3 is 14 amino acids long. CDR3 protein: CASSLDGTGYGYTF. The CDR3 DNA reads TGCGCCAGCAGCTTGGACGGGACAGGTTATGGCTACACCTTC.

A single count supports this clone. The chain couples TRBV15 to TRBJ2-3, with 13 bases identical to TRBD2. V was pared by 3 bases and J by 3 bases, with 6 bases of the junction left unmatched. The CDR3 is 17 residues long. Per the germline V gene, CDR1 is LNHNV and CDR2 is YYDKDF (reference sequence). This chain's CDR3 is CATSSLLAGGETDTQYF. The DNA for the CDR3 is TGTGCCACCAGCAGTTTACTAGCGGGAGGGGAGACAGATACGCAGTATTTT.

The rearrangement uses TRBV4-1 and TRBJ2-1; D possibly corresponds to TRBD2 (6 bases). This CDR3 contains 14 residues. Trimming stripped 7 bases from V and 7 bases from J, with 17 bases between. In germline, CDR1 is MGHRA, CDR2 YSYEKL. CDR3 sequence reads: CASNPGLRGNEQFF. CDR3 in DNA: TGCGCCAGCAACCCGGGACTTAGGGGAAATGAGCAGTTCTTC.

J is TRBJ2-1 and V is TRBV20-1, with D possibly being TRBD1 (5 bases). The germline CDR1 and CDR2 sequences are DFQATT and SNEGSKA (reference sequence). This CDR3 is 14 amino acids long. V lost 3 bases to trimming and J lost 8 bases, with 17 bases between them. CDR3 sequence: CSASTGSIPYEQFF. CDR3 coding DNA: TGCAGTGCTAGTACAGGCTCGATTCCCTATGAGCAGTTCTTC.

This sequence joins TRBV11-2 and TRBJ2-4; 7 nucleotides line up with TRBD1. CDR1 and CDR2 (germline): SGHAT, FQNNGV. V shed 6 bases and J 5 bases; nucleotides not matched to a gene: 4. CDR3 size: 13 residues. CDR3 coding DNA: TGTGCCAGCAGGGTTACAGGGGAAAACATTCAGTACTTC. Protein product: CASRVTGENIQYF.

This chain uses TRBV5-6 with TRBJ2-5, with 10 bases lining up with TRBD1. Germline-derived CDR1 and CDR2 are SGHDT and YYEEEE. CDR3 length: 15 amino acids. J was trimmed by 9 bases and V by 3 bases; bases with no gene match: 11. The CDR3 DNA reads as TGTGCCAGCAGCTACCGGGACAGGGGCCCATTTTCCCAGTACTTC. Its translation is CASSYRDRGPFSQYF.

The chain links TRBV9 to TRBJ1-6, with 8 bases that match TRBD1. The CDR3 consists of 18 residues. Trimming took 5 bases from V and 0 from J; bases not matched to a gene: 10. The germline V gene has CDR1 SGDLS and CDR2 YYNGEE. CDR3 DNA sequence: TGTGCCAGCAGTTACGGACAGGGACCGAGCTCCTATAATTCACCCCTCCACTTT. Its protein product is CASSYGQGPSSYNSPLHF.

The chain links TRBV28 to TRBJ2-1; 10 bases are shared with TRBD2. V lost 3 bases to trimming and J lost 6 bases; unmatched junction nucleotides: 5. Germline V gene data show CDR1 as MDHEN and CDR2 as SYDVKM. CDR3 length equals 15 residues. CDR3 in DNA: TGTGCCAGCAGTTTGTGGACTAGCGGAATCAATGAGCAGTTCTTC. Protein product: CASSLWTSGINEQFF.

The V gene is TRBV9, the J gene TRBJ2-1; 9 bases fit TRBD2. Trimming took 0 bases from V and 4 from J; bases not matched to a gene: 5. Germline V gives CDR1 SGDLS, CDR2 YYNGEE. The CDR3 covers 16 residues. CDR3 in DNA: TGTGCCAGCAGCGTAGGGGGGACTAGCATTTACAATGAGCAGTTCTTC. Translation gives CASSVGGTSIYNEQFF.